A single sample is the source of the 20 T cell receptor beta chains below, sequenced in a study of T cells in Graves' hyperthyroidism and ophthalmopathy. The TCR beta CDR3 regions underwent amplification using RNA transcripts as the source. The TCR CDR3 was amplified in a first-round RT-PCR using the HTBI primer set. MiXCR was run by TCRdb on the multiplex PCR reads, yielding one entry per CDR3 protein. Of hundreds of thousands of distinct CDR3 sequences listed, just under 20% are singletons. Sequenced: blood. These TCRs come from a man aged 40-50 years with Graves' ophthalmopathy.

This clonotype occurred many times. The chain employs TRBV12-3 or TRBV12-4 and TRBJ1-1, with 9 bases fitting TRBD1. This CDR3 has 14 amino acids. With V trimmed by 5 bases and J by 5 bases, 6 bases remained unmatched. The CDR3 sequence is CASSINRGLTEAFF. Written as DNA, the CDR3 is TGTGCCAGCAGTATTAACAGGGGGCTTACTGAAGCTTTCTTT.

This clonotype came up many times. The chain combines TRBV6-5 with TRBJ2-1; TRBD1 agrees at 9 bases. Unmatched junction bases numbered 6, after V lost 0 bases and J lost 6 bases. From germline, CDR1 is MNHEY and CDR2 SVGAGI. The CDR3 length is 16 residues. CDR3: CASSYSRDRVTNEQFF. DNA for the CDR3: TGTGCCAGCAGTTACTCGAGGGACAGGGTTACCAATGAGCAGTTCTTC.

The rearrangement links TRBV30 to TRBJ2-5; 8 bases are a match to TRBD1. After removal of 6 bases from V and 3 bases from J, the junction contained 24 bases not matched to a gene. The CDR3 totals 19 residues. Germline CDR1 is GTSNPN and CDR2 is SVGIG (reference sequence). CDR3 nucleotides: TGTGCCTGCTCCGCTCTGTGGGGGGCGTGGACAGGGCGAGAAGAGACCCAGTACTTC. It is translated as CACSALWGAWTGREETQYF.

The rearrangement joins TRBV9 to TRBJ2-1, with TRBD2 matching 13 bases. Germline loops: CDR1 SGDLS, CDR2 YYNGEE. CDR3 length: 17 amino acids. Trimming at V came to 4 bases and at J to 7 bases, leaving 11 bases not matched to a gene. The CDR3 DNA follows: TGTGCCAGCAGCCCCCGGACTAGCGGGGGCCCAGGGAATGAGCAGTTCTTC. As protein: CASSPRTSGGPGNEQFF.

The table lists this clonotype with many counts. The chain has TRBV6-1 and TRBJ2-3, with TRBD2 matching over 12 bases. The length of the CDR3 is 16 residues. J was trimmed by 3 bases and V by 8 bases; bases with no gene match: 9. Germline CDR1 and CDR2: MNHNS and SASEGT. CDR3 DNA sequence: TGTGCCAGCGGCCGTACTAGCGGGGGGAGTACAGATACGCAGTATTTT. It encodes CASGRTSGGSTDTQYF.

This clonotype was seen repeatedly, ten times or more. The rearrangement joins TRBV28 to TRBJ2-3, with 7 bases that match TRBD1. CDR3 length: 15 residues. The V gene end was trimmed by 2 bases and the J gene end by 4 bases; junction bases not matched to a gene: 6. CDR1 and CDR2 (germline): MDHEN, SYDVKM. The CDR3 DNA follows: TGTGCCAGCAGTTTAACCGACAGGGCCTCAGATACGCAGTATTTT. Residues: CASSLTDRASDTQYF.

The rearrangement uses TRBV24-1 and TRBJ2-3; TRBD2 matches 8 bases. This CDR3 spans 16 amino acids. CDR1 and CDR2 from the germline V gene are KGHDR and SFDVKD. The V and J ends lost 6 bases and 2 bases, in that order; junction bases with no gene match: 9. The CDR3 loop is CATSSGGAVSTDTQYF. In nucleotides, the CDR3 is TGTGCCACCAGTTCCGGGGGGGCAGTATCCACAGATACGCAGTATTTT.

A remark on this clonotype: A much larger clone differs from this one at a single base, so this may be a read error. The conserved final phenylalanine or tryptophan is absent from the CDR3, which likely points to a read error. CDR3 in amino acids: CASSLGRGLNYGYTL. The CDR3 nucleotides read TGTGCCAGCAGTTTGGGCAGGGGACTTAACTATGGCTACACCCTC. The rearrangement links TRBV5-1 to TRBJ1-2; a weak D match, TRBD1 (6 bases). The CDR3 has 15 residues. The germline gives CDR1 SGHRS, CDR2 YFSETQ.

This clonotype was recorded a few times. Here the CDR3 DNA reads TGTGCCTGGAGCGGGGGAATCGGAGAGACCCAGTACTTC. It encodes CAWSGGIGETQYF. This rearrangement joins TRBV30 to TRBJ2-5, with D possibly being TRBD2 (6 bases). The CDR3 extends over 13 amino acids. The V end was cut by 3 bases, the J end by 4 bases, with 12 bases between. Looked up from germline, CDR1 is GTSNPN and CDR2 is SVGIG (reference sequence). Full variable domain (outside the CDR3, taken from reference TRBV30 and TRBJ2-5): SQTIHQWPATLVQPVGSPLSLECTVEGTSNPNLYWYRQAAGRGLQLLFYSVGIGQISSEVPQNLSASRPQDRQFILSSKKLLLSDSGFYLCAWSGGIGETQYFGPGTRLLVL.

This clonotype was seen a handful of times. The genes are TRBV28 and TRBJ2-7; 7 bases align to TRBD1. Germline V gives CDR1 MDHEN, CDR2 SYDVKM. This CDR3 has 13 residues. J lost 3 bases, V lost 7 bases, and 6 bases had no gene match. The DNA for the CDR3 is TGTGCCAGCAAAAAACAGGGGTACTACGAGCAGTACTTC. Protein: CASKKQGYYEQYF.

This clonotype came up a few times. The V and J genes are TRBV13 and TRBJ2-5, with D unclear. This CDR3 spans 15 amino acids. Germline V gene sequence: CDR1 PRHDT, CDR2 FYEKMQ (reference sequence). Trimming took 3 bases from V and 0 from J, leaving 11 bases between them. The CDR3 spells CASSFWRMYQETQYF. The CDR3 DNA reads as TGTGCCAGCAGCTTCTGGCGGATGTACCAAGAGACCCAGTACTTC.

The chain links TRBV7-9 to TRBJ2-2, with D perhaps TRBD2 (6 bases). CDR3 size: 15 residues. The germline V and J ends were trimmed by 0 bases and 6 bases, with 11 bases remaining between them. Germline V lookup: CDR1 SEHNR, CDR2 FQNEAQ (reference sequence). The CDR3 coding sequence is TGTGCCAGCAGCTTAGCGGAAGGGGACTCCGGGGAGCTGTTTTTT. Encoded protein: CASSLAEGDSGELFF.

This clonotype was seen at least ten times. The chain employs TRBV6-1 and TRBJ1-5; D might be TRBD1 (6 bases). This CDR3 is 15 amino acids long. The V end was cut by 3 bases, the J end by 1 base, with 10 bases between. CDR1 is MNHNS, CDR2 SASEGT, per germline. The CDR3 here is CASSDRRGSNQPQHF. The DNA for the CDR3 is TGTGCCAGCAGTGATCGGAGGGGGAGCAATCAGCCCCAGCATTTT.

This clonotype was counted between two and nine times. This chain uses TRBV5-5 with TRBJ2-1; no clear D. CDR1 and CDR2 from the germline V gene are SGHKS and YYEKEE (reference sequence). Trimming cost V 2 bases and J 6 bases, with 9 bases left between them. The CDR3 runs 13 residues. This CDR3 reads CASSFVGPNEQFF. CDR3 DNA: TGTGCCAGCAGCTTCGTGGGCCCCAATGAGCAGTTCTTC.

The sample holds many counts of this clonotype. The chain links TRBV20-1 to TRBJ2-3, with 10 bases matching TRBD2. The CDR3 covers 17 residues. After removal of 6 bases from V and 3 bases from J, the junction contained 15 bases not matched to a gene. The germline gives CDR1 DFQATT, CDR2 SNEGSKA (reference sequence). The CDR3 sequence is CSARGLAGVSKTDTQYF. The DNA of the CDR3 is TGCAGTGCCCGGGGGCTAGCGGGAGTGTCAAAGACAGATACGCAGTATTTT.

There are a few counts of this clonotype. The genes are TRBV5-8 and TRBJ2-3; 10 bases are a match to TRBD2. Per the germline V gene, CDR1 is SGHTS and CDR2 is YDEGEE. The CDR3 has 17 residues. J was trimmed by 0 bases and V by 3 bases; bases with no gene match: 7. The CDR3 protein is CASSSSGLAVSTDTQYF. The CDR3, as DNA: TGTGCCAGCAGCTCCTCCGGACTAGCGGTCAGCACAGATACGCAGTATTTT. Full variable domain (missing parts from reference TRBV5-8 and TRBJ2-3): EAGVTQSPTHLIKTRGQQATLRCSPISGHTSVYWYQQALGLGLQFLLWYDEGEERNRGNFPPRFSGRQFPNYSSELNVNALELEDSALYLCASSSSGLAVSTDTQYFGPGTRLTVL.

This clonotype was detected many times. The rearrangement links TRBV30 to TRBJ2-7; the D is unclear. The germline V gene encodes CDR1 GTSNPN and CDR2 SVGIG (reference sequence). The germline V and J ends were trimmed by 3 bases and 4 bases, with 13 bases remaining between them. The CDR3 runs 13 residues. CDR3 coding DNA: TGTGCCTGGAGCTCCTTTTCCGGGTACGAGCAGTACTTC. Protein product: CAWSSFSGYEQYF.

The sample holds a few counts of this clonotype. This chain uses TRBV7-6 with TRBJ2-5; D ambiguous. Per the germline V gene, CDR1 is SGHVS and CDR2 is FNYEAQ. V lost 5 bases and J lost 1, with 14 bases in between. The CDR3 loop spans 15 amino acids. CDR3 sequence: CASSPLDRGQETQYF. Written as DNA, the CDR3 is TGTGCCAGCAGCCCCTTGGACCGCGGCCAAGAGACCCAGTACTTC.

This clonotype was observed a handful of times. CDR3 DNA sequence: TGTGCCAGCAGCTTTGTCCTAGCGGGGGCGGAGGGTACGCAGTATTTT. Amino acid sequence: CASSFVLAGAEGTQYF. The V gene is TRBV5-6, the J gene TRBJ2-3; TRBD2 agrees at 10 bases. Germline V gene lookup returns CDR1 SGHDT and CDR2 YYEEEE. V was clipped by 2 bases and J by 8 bases; unmatched bases: 11. CDR3 size: 16 residues. Full variable domain (missing parts from reference TRBV5-6 and TRBJ2-3): DAGVTQSPTHLIKTRGQQVTLRCSPKSGHDTVSWYQQALGQGPQFIFQYYEEEERQRGNFPDRFSGHQFPNYSSELNVNALLLGDSALYLCASSFVLAGAEGTQYFGPGTRLTVL.

Only a few counts were recorded for this clonotype. The chain links TRBV5-6 to TRBJ2-5; the D is unclear. The germline V and J ends were trimmed by 0 bases and 2 bases, with 11 bases remaining between them. The CDR3 sequence is 15 residues long. Looked up from germline, CDR1 is SGHDT and CDR2 is YYEEEE. CDR3 protein: CASSLGSARQETQYF. In nucleotides, the CDR3 is TGTGCCAGCAGCTTGGGTTCCGCGCGTCAAGAGACCCAGTACTTC.